This T cell receptor (delta chain) appears in the sequencing data of a study of DNA immune sequencing with unique molecular identifiers. A 32-plex genomic DNA assay used primers for all 8 TRDV and 4 TRDJ genes. The library had 12-nucleotide UMIs introduced over around 3 barcoding cycles, then a second adapter PCR. TCRdb repeated clone calling on the multiplex PCR reads with CATT. Of some 2,100 delta-chain clones listed, around 15% are singletons. V trimming: 0 bases; J trimming: 0 bases; junction bases outside the gene matches: 17. CDR3 length: 20 amino acids. Germline CDR1 is GEAIGNYY and CDR2 is EKD. In the case of this clone: The antigen is unknown. TCRdb attributes to this sequence the protein of a much larger clone, which differs from the DNA translation at residue 13; a read error is likely, and the protein displayed is translated from the DNA.

General study results and limits: Several healthy donors had highly oligoclonal TRD repertoires dominated by top 5 clonotypes.

The source of this sequence is a human donor in good health. Sequencing used gamma-delta T cells enriched from blood buffy coat, or unenriched PBMCs (not recorded which). The chain recombines TRDV2 with TRDJ1, with 8 bases identical to TRDD3. Written as DNA, the CDR3 is TGTGCCTGTGACACCCTGAGGGTTTCTGGGGGACACCAGTACACCGATAAACTCATCTTT. Its translation is CACDTLRVSGGHQYTDKLIF.